This T cell receptor beta chain was retrieved from a study of T cell repertoires in cytomegalovirus infection. As for the study in general: It was recently identified HLA-C-restricted and well-studied HLA-B-restricted CMV epitopes that the study used. Evidence of both CMV infection and a matching HLA type came from public TCR beta signatures. Study findings and constraints: Within the response measured ex vivo, HLA-C-restricted CMV-specific TCR beta clonotypes were dominant.

The CDR3 spans 16 residues. In germline, CDR1 is SGHNT, CDR2 YYREEE (reference sequence). V was clipped by 4 bases and J by 6 bases, with 19 bases between them. TCRdb redid the calling of the reads with MiXCR, one entry per CDR3 protein. The sample lists around 430,000 distinct CDR3 sequences; roughly 43% were seen once. For this clonotype: The antigen is unknown.

Sequenced material: cultured PBMCs, taken from culture after CMV antigen stimulation. The chain links TRBV5-4 to TRBJ2-2; a weak D match, TRBD1 (6 bases). The clonotype was recovered from a human donor in good health (CMV status not recorded). Some clones in this sample may be carry-over from other donors' samples. CDR3: CASSAGGLEGAGELFF. The CDR3 DNA is TGTGCCAGCAGCGCCGGTGGCCTAGAGGGGGCCGGGGAGCTGTTTTTT.